The 7 T cell receptor beta chains below come from one sample, sequenced in a study of T cell changes during pregnancy in multiple sclerosis. Sequencing was performed with immunoSEQ multiplex PCR; in TCRdb, only in-frame clones are kept and a portion is missing. Seen here are under 80,000 clones, 70% to 90% observed once, and the top ten hold about 1.8%. The source was peripheral blood, collected in the first trimester of pregnancy. These receptors were taken from a female donor with multiple sclerosis, enrolled in a pregnancy study.

This clone was counted a few times. Other DNA sequences of this sample code for an identical CDR3. The chain uses TRBV15 and TRBJ1-1, with D possibly TRBD1 on 5 matching bases. V lost 0 bases and J lost 6, with 17 bases in between. This CDR3 contains 16 residues. CDR1 and CDR2 (germline): LNHNV, YYDKDF (reference sequence). The CDR3 protein is CATSRDYTGPWAEAFF. CDR3 nucleotide sequence: TGTGCCACCAGCAGAGATTACACAGGCCCGTGGGCTGAAGCTTTCTTT. Full variable domain (remainder filled in from reference TRBV15 and TRBJ1-1): DAMVIQNPRYQVTQFGKPVTLSCSQTLNHNVMYWYQQKSSQAPKLLFHYYDKDFNNEADTPDNFQSRRPNTSFCFLDIRSPGLGDTAMYLCATSRDYTGPWAEAFFGQGTRLTVV.

This chain joins TRBV6-9 and TRBJ1-6; TRBD1 matches at 8 bases. Trimming at V came to 1 base and at J to 0 bases, leaving 5 bases not matched to a gene. The CDR3 consists of 18 residues. Germline V lookup: CDR1 MNHGY, CDR2 SVAAGI. The DNA for the CDR3 is TGTGCCAGCAGTTATTGGACCAGGGGGCTCTCCTATAATTCACCCCTCCACTTT. Its translation: CASSYWTRGLSYNSPLHF.

CDR3 protein: CASSPGPGLAGGPPTGELFF. As DNA, the CDR3 is TGCGCCAGCAGCCCGGGACCGGGACTAGCGGGAGGGCCCCCCACCGGGGAGCTGTTTTTT. The rearrangement links TRBV5-1 to TRBJ2-2; 16 positions agree with TRBD2. This CDR3 is built from 20 residues. Germline V gives CDR1 SGHRS, CDR2 YFSETQ. V shed 4 bases and J 4 bases; nucleotides not matched to a gene: 13.

The table lists this clone with a few counts. The CDR3: CASSEAVQGHEKLFF. In nucleotides, the CDR3 is TGTGCCAGCAGTGAAGCGGTACAGGGCCATGAAAAACTGTTTTTT. This chain connects TRBV6-1 to TRBJ1-4; tentatively, D is TRBD1 (6 bases). V gave up 0 bases and J gave up 6 bases, with 11 bases separating them. The CDR3 has 15 amino acids. Germline-derived CDR1 and CDR2 are MNHNS and SASEGT.

J is TRBJ2-1 and V is TRBV5-6; unclear D gene. The germline V gene encodes CDR1 SGHDT and CDR2 YYEEEE. Between the trimmed V and J ends, which lost 0 bases and 3 bases, there was a span of 4 bases. The CDR3 totals 13 residues. The CDR3: CASSLGHYNEQFF. For the CDR3, the DNA is TGTGCCAGCAGCTTGGGGCACTACAATGAGCAGTTCTTC.

The CDR3 loop reads CASSSLTGDEQYF. In nucleotides, the CDR3 is TGTGCCAGCAGCTCACTGACAGGAGACGAGCAGTACTTC. V gene TRBV7-7 combines with J gene TRBJ2-7, with D possibly being TRBD1 (6 bases). Trimming shortened V by 4 bases and J by 5 bases, and 12 bases separated the two germline ends. Germline assignment: CDR1 SSHAT and CDR2 FNYEAQ (reference sequence). The CDR3 loop spans 13 amino acids.

This clone was picked up a small number of times. This chain joins TRBV28 and TRBJ2-7; possibly TRBD1 for D (6 bases). CDR1 is MDHEN and CDR2 is SYDVKM in the germline V gene. The CDR3 has 13 residues. Trimming stripped 8 bases from V and 3 bases from J, with 14 bases between. CDR3: CASFSGANYEQYF. CDR3 in DNA: TGTGCCAGCTTTTCAGGGGCAAACTACGAGCAGTACTTC.